This entry features one TCR beta chain sequence. With random hexamers, reverse transcription was performed on about 0.5 to 1 ug of RNA. Across 54 Vbeta and 13 Jbeta, TCR beta CDR3 was amplified with immunoSEQ multiplex PCR. Using its own MiXCR run on the immunoSEQ multiplex PCR reads, TCRdb lists one record per CDR3 protein. The repertoire holds around 99,000 distinct CDR3 sequences, roughly 95% seen once, with 0.096% in the top ten. V gave up 5 bases and J gave up 3 bases, with 11 bases separating them. Germline loops: CDR1 LNHDA, CDR2 SQIVND (reference sequence). This CDR3 is built from 13 residues. The record originates from a study of CD8 T cells in Susac syndrome. TCR beta was sequenced from blood CD8+ and CD4+ T cells. Healthy donors constituted the controls, which were matched for age and sex. The CD8+ and CD4+ T cells were isolated magnetically using a negative isolation approach, whereas the TEMRA cells were enriched by FACS.

This chain links TRBV19 with TRBJ2-7; possibly TRBD2 for D (5 bases). Sequenced input: CD4+ T cells from PBMCs. This receptor was taken from a human donor in good health. CDR3 nucleotides: TGTGCCAGTAGTGGCCCGGGGTTCTACGAGCAGTACTTC. Its translation: CASSGPGFYEQYF.